The subject of this entry is one T cell receptor beta chain. No antigen is known for it. The assay was immunoSEQ multiplex PCR, and TCRdb's table has in-frame clones only and misses some. This sample yields tens of thousands of clones, of which less than 80% are seen a single time; about 27% belongs to the top ten. This sample was included in a study of vaccination effects on CD4 cells after COVID-19. Viral peptide pool expansion of antigen-specific CD4+ T cells preceded sequencing in the ViraFEST assay. Having been cultured for under twelve days, the cells underwent CD4+ T cell isolation. No vaccinee had earlier SARS-CoV-2 infection, and nucleocapsid antibodies were negative. The material sequenced was CD4+ T cells from PBMCs cultured with HCoV-OC43 spike peptides, taken before COVID-19 vaccination. Documented subset: HCoV-OC43 spike overlapping peptide pool stimulation. The source is a human donor who received a COVID-19 vaccine.

Here the CDR3 reads CASLMGLAGTDTQYF. For the CDR3, the DNA is TGTGCCAGCCTGATGGGACTAGCGGGCACAGATACGCAGTATTTT. The chain carries TRBV18 and TRBJ2-3, with TRBD2 matching 11 bases. J was trimmed by 1 base and V by 8 bases; bases with no gene match: 5. Germline-derived CDR1 and CDR2 are KGHSH and LQKENI. The CDR3 totals 15 residues.